This entry lists 10 T cell receptor beta chains sequenced from one sample in a study of siplizumab effects on memory and regulatory T cells. Generated by immunoSEQ multiplex PCR, the TCRdb table keeps only in-frame clones and is missing some. Of tens of thousands of clones listed, over 75% are singletons. The sequencing input was Tregs sorted from blood. These receptor sequences come from a human donor in good health.

This chain joins TRBV28 and TRBJ2-3; TRBD1 matches at 11 bases. J gave up 0 bases and V 5 bases, and 7 bases lay outside the gene matches. In germline, CDR1 is MDHEN, CDR2 SYDVKM. The CDR3 totals 17 residues. CDR3 sequence: CASSPRTGGMSTDTQYF. CDR3 DNA sequence: TGTGCCAGCAGTCCACGGACAGGGGGCATGAGCACAGATACGCAGTATTTT.

This chain uses TRBV2 with TRBJ1-2, with no clear D. The CDR3 extends over 13 amino acids. The germline V gene has CDR1 SNHLY and CDR2 FYNNEI. V shed 4 bases and J shed 4 bases, with 10 bases lying between them. CDR3 protein: CASSASGLYGYTF. CDR3 in DNA: TGTGCCAGCAGTGCGAGCGGACTCTATGGCTACACCTTC.

V is TRBV7-2 and J is TRBJ2-1; D not certain. Trimming took off 0 bases at V and 0 bases at J, with 6 bases between the two ends. The CDR3 has 15 residues. Germline assignment: CDR1 SGHTA and CDR2 FQGNSA. The CDR3 region is CASSLAANSYNEQFF. The CDR3 DNA is TGTGCCAGCAGCTTAGCGGCTAACTCCTACAATGAGCAGTTCTTC.

This sequence joins TRBV5-1 and TRBJ2-1; 8 positions agree with TRBD2. This CDR3 has 15 residues. The V and J ends lost 0 bases and 6 bases, in that order; junction bases with no gene match: 5. Germline assignment: CDR1 SGHRS and CDR2 YFSETQ. In nucleotides, the CDR3 is TGCGCCAGCAGCTTGGGAACTAGCGGAATCAATGAGCAGTTCTTC. The encoded protein is CASSLGTSGINEQFF.

The chain couples TRBV14 to TRBJ2-1, with D perhaps matching TRBD2 (6 bases). The CDR3 is 15 amino acids. Per germline, CDR1 SGHDN and CDR2 FVKESK. V was pared by 2 bases and J by 8 bases, with 16 bases between. Here the CDR3 reads CASSQKVGRDYEQFF. The CDR3 DNA reads as TGTGCCAGCAGCCAAAAAGTTGGCAGGGACTATGAGCAGTTCTTC.

This clone appeared once. The chain carries TRBV9 and TRBJ2-7; D is unresolved. Trimming removed 0 bases at V and 3 bases at J, with 13 bases between. This CDR3 spans 15 amino acids. The germline V gene encodes CDR1 SGDLS and CDR2 YYNGEE. The CDR3 region has the DNA TGTGCCAGCAGCGTAGATATCACGGAAGGCTACGAGCAGTACTTC. Translation gives CASSVDITEGYEQYF. The full variable domain, with the rest looked up from reference TRBV9 and TRBJ2-7, is DSGVTQTPKHLITATGQRVTLRCSPRSGDLSVYWYQQSLDQGLQFLIQYYNGEERAKGNILERFSAQQFPDLHSELNLSSLELGDSALYFCASSVDITEGYEQYFGPGTRLTVT.

CDR3 coding DNA: TGTGCCATCAGTCGGAATGGCGATGAGCAGTTCTTC. The encoded protein is CAISRNGDEQFF. V and J are TRBV10-3 and TRBJ2-1; no definite D call. The V gene's germline CDR1 is ENHRY and CDR2 SYGVKD. The CDR3 sequence is 12 residues long. V was clipped by 5 bases and J by 8 bases, with 10 bases between them.

The V gene is TRBV5-1, the J gene TRBJ1-1; no definite D call. There are 14 residues in the CDR3. Trimming pared 0 bases from V and 5 bases from J, leaving 11 bases between. The germline CDR1 and CDR2 sequences are SGHRS and YFSETQ. Here the CDR3 reads CASSLGSGPTEAFF. CDR3 bases: TGCGCCAGCAGCTTGGGCTCGGGCCCGACTGAAGCTTTCTTT. The whole variable domain, filled in from reference TRBV5-1 and TRBJ1-1, reads KAGVTQTPRYLIKTRGQQVTLSCSPISGHRSVSWYQQTPGQGLQFLFEYFSETQRNKGNFPGRFSGRQFSNSRSEMNVSTLELGDSALYLCASSLGSGPTEAFFGQGTRLTVV.

The J gene is TRBJ2-6, the V gene TRBV7-2, with no clear D. The germline V gene encodes CDR1 SGHTA and CDR2 FQGNSA. Deletions cut 2 bases from V and 0 bases from J, with 14 bases between. The CDR3 is 18 residues long. CDR3 sequence: CASSLFGRKISGANVLTF. The CDR3 nucleotides read TGTGCCAGCAGCTTATTCGGCAGGAAGATCTCTGGGGCCAACGTCCTGACTTTC.

The chain links TRBV25-1 to TRBJ2-2; D remains unclear. This CDR3 region has 14 residues. CDR1 is MGHDK and CDR2 is SYGVNS in the germline V gene. V lost 1 base, J lost 1 base, and 4 bases lay in between. CDR3 sequence reads: CASSESWNTGELFF. The CDR3 bases are TGTGCCAGCAGTGAATCTTGGAACACCGGGGAGCTGTTTTTT.